This T cell receptor (beta chain) was identified in a study of cytomegalovirus exposure and HLA in healthy donors. Study overall: Later analysis reported that the 130 or so validation repertoires shared the platform of the roughly 700 first-cohort repertoires.

As concerns this clone: What it binds is not known.

The CDR3 runs 15 residues. Germline V gene lookup returns CDR1 LNHDA and CDR2 SQIVND (reference sequence). Between the trimmed V and J ends, which lost 1 base and 0 bases, there was a span of 7 bases. The method was immunoSEQ multiplex PCR; TCRdb's version includes in-frame clones alone and lacks a portion of them. The sample comprises about 57,000 clones, 90% to 95% of which are singletons, and 5.8% rests with the top ten. Study-level findings and limits: Cytomegalovirus-associated status was assigned to about 180 TCR beta chains.

The sample taken for sequencing was PBMCs. The TCR comes from a young woman in good health and CMV-seronegative. The rearrangement uses TRBV19 and TRBJ2-1; D not resolved. The CDR3 loop reads CASSIVRSSYNEQFF. For the CDR3, the DNA is TGTGCCAGTAGTATAGTCCGTAGCTCCTACAATGAGCAGTTCTTC.